This T cell receptor (beta chain) appears in the sequencing data of a study of immune heterogeneity within non-small cell lung tumors. Overall study context: With respect to histology, the tumors encompassed several squamous cell carcinomas, under 11 non-squamous carcinomas and 1 not otherwise specified. Study conclusions and caveats: Local T-cell repertoire clonality was correlated with local tumor mutational burden, and the correlation was positive. It was moderate in strength but statistically significant (R roughly 0.34). The study found identical dominant CDR3 beta clonotypes recurring across tumor sites within a patient, alongside site-unique high-frequency clones.

This clonotype came up a few times. The antigen remains undetermined. Template material comprised bulk tumor genomic DNA at around 600 ng per sample. Taken during surgery, several biopsies per primary tumor were spaced as far apart as possible within the tumor mass. Curative surgery was performed on patients who had untreated, newly diagnosed non-small cell lung cancer. Patients with newly diagnosed non-small cell lung cancer who underwent surgery with curative intent served as donors. TCR beta CDR3 was amplified by multiplex PCR using 32 V and 13 J primers. TCRdb reprocessed the multiplex PCR reads with MiXCR, giving one entry per CDR3 protein. The profile shows about 34,000 distinct CDR3 sequences, around 30% of them singletons. This receptor was identified in a middle-aged man with non-small cell lung cancer. The specimen was lung tumor tissue.

The CDR3 sequence: CASSQRPGGAYTGELFF. The CDR3 DNA follows: TGTGCCAGCAGCCAACGTCCGGGGGGCGCATACACCGGGGAGCTGTTTTTT. V gene TRBV3-1 combines with J gene TRBJ2-2; maybe TRBD2 (7 bases). V was pared by 2 bases and J by 3 bases, with 16 bases between. This CDR3 region has 17 residues. Germline assignment: CDR1 LGHDT and CDR2 YNNKEL (reference sequence).